One sample yielded the 30 T cell receptor beta chains listed below, sequenced in a study of cytotoxic CD8 clonotypes in ibrutinib-treated CLL. Only in-frame clones appear in the TCRdb table, and some are missing; sequencing was by immunoSEQ multiplex PCR. This table holds fewer than 90,000 clones, roughly 84% found once. The sequences come from PBMCs, collected before ibrutinib treatment. The source of these receptors is a human donor with chronic lymphocytic leukemia.

The J gene is TRBJ1-4, the V gene TRBV11-2; D not resolved. Germline V gene sequence: CDR1 SGHAT, CDR2 FQNNGV. V was shortened by 4 bases and J by 3 bases, with 15 bases between the two germline ends. CDR3 length: 16 residues. CDR3 residues: CASSSGLRLPNEKLFF. CDR3 in DNA: TGTGCCAGCAGCTCTGGACTGCGGCTACCTAATGAAAAACTGTTTTTT.

This clone was detected a few times. The genes are TRBV4-1 and TRBJ1-1; D gene ambiguous. This CDR3 contains 13 residues. V gave up 4 bases and J gave up 0 bases, with 6 bases separating them. Germline CDR1 reads MGHRA; CDR2 reads YSYEKL. DNA of the CDR3: TGCGCCAGCAGCCCTGGAGTGAACACTGAAGCTTTCTTT. The encoded protein is CASSPGVNTEAFF.

The chain joins TRBV13 to TRBJ1-1, with no clear D. Germline CDR1 and CDR2: PRHDT and FYEKMQ (reference sequence). Trimming cost V 2 bases and J 1 base, with 17 bases left between them. The CDR3 spans 17 residues. The CDR3 region is CASSLKTLILKNTEAFF. Written as DNA, the CDR3 is TGTGCCAGCAGCTTAAAGACACTCATTCTCAAGAACACTGAAGCTTTCTTT.

V is TRBV30 and J is TRBJ1-2, with 10 bases identical to TRBD1. Per germline, CDR1 GTSNPN and CDR2 SVGIG (reference sequence). V lost 3 bases and J lost 6; bases outside the gene matches: 10. The CDR3 loop spans 15 amino acids. CDR3 loop: CAWSPRQGAGNGYTF. The CDR3 DNA reads TGTGCCTGGAGCCCGCGACAGGGGGCGGGAAATGGCTACACCTTC. Together with reference TRBV30 and TRBJ1-2, the CDR3 gives the full variable domain: SQTIHQWPATLVQPVGSPLSLECTVEGTSNPNLYWYRQAAGRGLQLLFYSVGIGQISSEVPQNLSASRPQDRQFILSSKKLLLSDSGFYLCAWSPRQGAGNGYTFGSGTRLTVV.

This clone has more than one count but fewer than ten. The rearrangement uses TRBV5-1 and TRBJ2-3; D not certain. Germline V lookup: CDR1 SGHRS, CDR2 YFSETQ. With 3 bases removed from V and 2 bases from J, the gap between germline ends came to 7 bases. CDR3 length: 13 residues. CDR3 DNA sequence: TGCGCCAGCAGCTCCCGTCCCACAGATACGCAGTATTTT. The encoded protein is CASSSRPTDTQYF.

The chain is built from TRBV11-2 and TRBJ2-3; D is uncertain. CDR1 and CDR2 from the germline V gene are SGHAT and FQNNGV. The CDR3 is 15 residues long. V was pared by 5 bases and J by 2 bases, with 14 bases between. The CDR3, as DNA: TGTGCCAGCAGCCCCAAACTTTCGATCACAGATACGCAGTATTTT. This gives the protein CASSPKLSITDTQYF.

The chain employs TRBV7-2 and TRBJ2-3; D perhaps matches TRBD2 (5 bases). CDR1 and CDR2 from the germline V gene are SGHTA and FQGNSA. Between the trimmed V and J ends, which lost 3 bases and 1 base, there was a span of 14 bases. CDR3 length equals 16 residues. The CDR3 reads CASSLKGDSGTDTQYF. In nucleotides, the CDR3 is TGTGCCAGCAGCTTGAAGGGTGATAGCGGCACAGATACGCAGTATTTT.

The gene calls are TRBV19 and TRBJ2-7; TRBD2 might be the D (6 bases). The CDR3 runs 15 residues. With 7 bases removed from V and 3 bases from J, the gap between germline ends came to 19 bases. CDR1 is LNHDA and CDR2 is SQIVND in the germline V gene (reference sequence). In DNA, the CDR3 is TGTGCCAGTAAGGAGGGCTCCGACCTCTACTACGAGCAGTACTTC. This codes for CASKEGSDLYYEQYF.

The V call is TRBV7-9, the J call TRBJ1-1, with D uncertain. V was shortened by 0 bases and J by 3 bases, with 17 bases between the two germline ends. CDR1 is SEHNR and CDR2 is FQNEAQ in the germline V gene (reference sequence). The CDR3 is made up of 17 amino acids. CDR3 sequence: CASSLASGPGWHTEAFF. CDR3 sequence (DNA): TGTGCCAGCAGCTTAGCATCTGGCCCCGGGTGGCACACTGAAGCTTTCTTT.

The CDR3 sequence is CASSSLYWTSGRSEQYF. The CDR3 DNA is TGCGCCAGCAGCTCACTATACTGGACTAGCGGGAGATCCGAGCAGTACTTC. The V gene is TRBV5-1, the J gene TRBJ2-7; 13 bases match TRBD2. This CDR3 spans 17 amino acids. The germline CDR1 and CDR2 sequences are SGHRS and YFSETQ. J lost 6 bases, V lost 3 bases, and 12 bases had no gene match.

This sequence joins TRBV19 and TRBJ2-7; TRBD1 might be the D (6 bases). Trimming took off 2 bases at V and 7 bases at J, with 18 bases between the two ends. The CDR3 has 15 residues. The germline V gene has CDR1 LNHDA and CDR2 SQIVND (reference sequence). The CDR3 region has the DNA TGTGCCAGTAGTATAAACCTGGACAGCACTGGAGAGCAGTACTTC. Translating it yields CASSINLDSTGEQYF.

The genes are TRBV5-1 and TRBJ1-5; 9 nucleotides line up with TRBD1. With V trimmed by 4 bases and J by 5 bases, 4 bases remained unmatched. The germline V gene has CDR1 SGHRS and CDR2 YFSETQ. The CDR3 loop spans 14 amino acids. CDR3 sequence (DNA): TGCGCCAGCAGCCCTGGGACAGGGTATCAGCCCCAGCATTTT. This encodes CASSPGTGYQPQHF.

This clone has at least ten counts. The chain links TRBV4-2 to TRBJ1-2; 8 nucleotides match TRBD1. With V trimmed by 3 bases and J by 0 bases, 15 bases remained unmatched. The CDR3 runs 19 residues. CDR1 is LGHNA, CDR2 YNFKEQ, per germline. CDR3 DNA: TGTGCCAGCAGCCAGAGGGTGGAGGACAGGGTTAAGACTAACTATGGCTACACCTTC. Residues: CASSQRVEDRVKTNYGYTF.

The chain uses TRBV27 and TRBJ2-7; TRBD1 matches 9 bases. This CDR3 is built from 14 residues. J gave up 4 bases and V 4 bases, and 5 bases lay outside the gene matches. CDR1 and CDR2 (germline): MNHEY, SMNVEV (reference sequence). DNA for the CDR3: TGTGCCAGCAGTTCGCGGGACAGGGCTTACGAGCAGTACTTC. Residues: CASSSRDRAYEQYF.

This clone turned up a few times. The chain links TRBV5-4 to TRBJ2-6; TRBD2 aligns across 7 bases. V trimming: 7 bases; J trimming: 3 bases; junction bases outside the gene matches: 19. The germline CDR1 and CDR2 sequences are SGHNT and YYREEE (reference sequence). CDR3 length equals 19 residues. The CDR3 reads CASLLRTGVSGGGANVLTF. The DNA for the CDR3 is TGTGCCAGCCTTCTCAGAACCGGGGTCTCGGGAGGTGGGGCCAACGTCCTGACTTTC.

The V and J genes are TRBV6-5 and TRBJ2-3; 9 bases match TRBD2. This CDR3 contains 15 residues. From germline, CDR1 is MNHEY and CDR2 SVGAGI. Trimming took 0 bases from V and 6 from J; bases not matched to a gene: 4. The CDR3 DNA reads TGTGCCAGCAGTTACTCGAGCGGGAGGCTGGATACGCAGTATTTT. This translates into CASSYSSGRLDTQYF.

This chain links TRBV28 with TRBJ2-7; D gene unclear. Germline V gene data show CDR1 as MDHEN and CDR2 as SYDVKM. V lost 6 bases, J lost 0 bases, and 12 bases lay in between. This CDR3 comprises 14 residues. Here the CDR3 DNA reads TGTGCCAGCAGGGACCTGGCGGCCTCCTACGAGCAGTACTTC. This translates into CASRDLAASYEQYF. The full variable domain, completed using reference TRBV28 and TRBJ2-7, is DVKVTQSSRYLVKRTGEKVFLECVQDMDHENMFWYRQDPGLGLRLIYFSYDVKMKEKGDIPEGYSVSREKKERFSLILESASTNQTSMYLCASRDLAASYEQYFGPGTRLTVT.

The chain is built from TRBV7-2 and TRBJ1-2; D is undetermined. Germline V gene lookup returns CDR1 SGHTA and CDR2 FQGNSA. The V gene lost 1 base and the J gene lost 6 bases, with 18 bases spanning the gap. This CDR3 contains 16 residues. CDR3 in amino acids: CASSLEATRTSDGYTF. The CDR3, as DNA: TGTGCCAGCAGCTTAGAGGCGACCCGGACTAGCGATGGCTACACCTTC.

The CDR3 is CASSFLLAAIGEQFF. In DNA form, the CDR3 reads TGTGCCAGCAGCTTCCTACTAGCGGCCATCGGAGAGCAGTTCTTC. V and J are TRBV11-3 and TRBJ2-1; TRBD2 aligns across 8 bases. V trimming: 3 bases; J trimming: 10 bases; junction bases outside the gene matches: 11. Per the germline V gene, CDR1 is SGHNT and CDR2 is YENEEA. The CDR3 is 15 amino acids.

The chain is built from TRBV7-3 and TRBJ2-1, with 15 bases identical to TRBD2. V gave up 5 bases and J gave up 10 bases; unmatched junction bases: 6. CDR1 is SGHTA and CDR2 is FQGTGA in the germline V gene. This CDR3 has 15 amino acids. CDR3 residues: CASSIGLAGGWEQFF. The CDR3 region has the DNA TGTGCCAGCAGCATCGGACTAGCGGGAGGGTGGGAGCAGTTCTTC.

The chain employs TRBV10-3 and TRBJ2-1; TRBD2 matches 12 bases. Per the germline V gene, CDR1 is ENHRY and CDR2 is SYGVKD. The trim removed 5 bases at V and 5 bases at J, leaving 1 base unmatched. CDR3 length: 14 amino acids. Written as DNA, the CDR3 is TGTGCCATCAGTCGACTAGCGGGAGACAATGAGCAGTTCTTC. Translation gives CAISRLAGDNEQFF.

The chain combines TRBV9 with TRBJ2-1; TRBD2 agrees at 13 bases. Germline-derived CDR1 and CDR2 are SGDLS and YYNGEE. V lost 4 bases, J lost 4 bases, and 8 bases stayed unmatched. The CDR3 has 17 residues. CDR3 region: CASSLWTSGSGYNEQFF. The CDR3 coding sequence is TGTGCCAGCAGCCTATGGACTAGCGGGAGTGGGTACAATGAGCAGTTCTTC.

This chain uses TRBV11-2 with TRBJ1-3; D possibly corresponds to TRBD1 (5 bases). Trimming removed 5 bases at V and 2 bases at J, with 13 bases between. The CDR3 spans 15 residues. From germline, CDR1 is SGHAT and CDR2 FQNNGV. CDR3 in DNA: TGTGCCAGCAGCCAACAGACAGTTACTGGAAACACCATATATTTT. It specifies CASSQQTVTGNTIYF.

This clone was seen only once. This chain uses TRBV30 with TRBJ2-3; D might be TRBD1 (6 bases). V was trimmed by 2 bases and J by 4 bases, leaving 13 bases between them. CDR3 length: 14 amino acids. CDR1 is GTSNPN and CDR2 is SVGIG in the germline V gene (reference sequence). The CDR3 is CAWSRGRGADTQYF. The CDR3 nucleotides are TGTGCCTGGAGTAGGGGCAGGGGCGCAGATACGCAGTATTTT.

V and J are TRBV9 and TRBJ2-3, with D perhaps matching TRBD1 (5 bases). Looked up from germline, CDR1 is SGDLS and CDR2 is YYNGEE. With 1 base removed from V and 4 bases from J, the gap between germline ends came to 16 bases. This CDR3 comprises 16 residues. CDR3 coding DNA: TGTGCCAGCAGCGTACTGGGGCTGCCGAACCCAGATACGCAGTATTTT. Its translation is CASSVLGLPNPDTQYF.

The V gene is TRBV11-2, the J gene TRBJ2-1; the D call may be TRBD1 or TRBD2 (5 bases each). There are 14 residues in the CDR3. V was trimmed by 1 base and J by 5 bases, leaving 9 bases between them. From germline, CDR1 is SGHAT and CDR2 FQNNGV. Written as DNA, the CDR3 is TGTGCCAGCAGCTTAGCGGGACCCAACAATGAGCAGTTCTTC. It translates to CASSLAGPNNEQFF.

The V call is TRBV19, the J call TRBJ2-7, with 10 bases matching TRBD1. This CDR3 has 14 residues. Germline V gene lookup returns CDR1 LNHDA and CDR2 SQIVND (reference sequence). V shed 1 base and J 6 bases; nucleotides not matched to a gene: 3. DNA for the CDR3: TGTGCCAGTAGTATAGGACAGGGGGCTGCCGAGCAGTACTTC. This translates into CASSIGQGAAEQYF.

The V gene is TRBV7-9, the J gene TRBJ1-5; the D is unclear. CDR3 length: 12 residues. V lost 6 bases and J 6 bases, leaving 9 bases between the germline ends. Germline lookup yields CDR1 SEHNR and CDR2 FQNEAQ (reference sequence). The CDR3 reads CASSSPPQPQHF. The CDR3 nucleotides read TGTGCCAGCAGTTCCCCTCCTCAGCCCCAGCATTTT.

The chain links TRBV27 to TRBJ2-2, with 14 positions matching TRBD2. V gave up 0 bases and J gave up 6 bases; unmatched junction bases: 3. Germline values: CDR1 MNHEY, CDR2 SMNVEV (reference sequence). This CDR3 region has 17 residues. The CDR3 bases are TGTGCCAGCAGTTTATCGGGACTAGCGGGAGCCCCCGGGGAGCTGTTTTTT. Encoded protein: CASSLSGLAGAPGELFF.

The chain has TRBV4-1 and TRBJ1-2, with D tentatively TRBD1 (5 bases). Trimming took 1 base from V and 2 from J, leaving 8 bases between them. The CDR3 runs to 14 residues. CDR1 is MGHRA and CDR2 is YSYEKL in the germline V gene. The CDR3 nucleotides read TGCGCCAGCAGCCAAGGGGGCCCGAACTATGGCTACACCTTC. Its protein product is CASSQGGPNYGYTF.